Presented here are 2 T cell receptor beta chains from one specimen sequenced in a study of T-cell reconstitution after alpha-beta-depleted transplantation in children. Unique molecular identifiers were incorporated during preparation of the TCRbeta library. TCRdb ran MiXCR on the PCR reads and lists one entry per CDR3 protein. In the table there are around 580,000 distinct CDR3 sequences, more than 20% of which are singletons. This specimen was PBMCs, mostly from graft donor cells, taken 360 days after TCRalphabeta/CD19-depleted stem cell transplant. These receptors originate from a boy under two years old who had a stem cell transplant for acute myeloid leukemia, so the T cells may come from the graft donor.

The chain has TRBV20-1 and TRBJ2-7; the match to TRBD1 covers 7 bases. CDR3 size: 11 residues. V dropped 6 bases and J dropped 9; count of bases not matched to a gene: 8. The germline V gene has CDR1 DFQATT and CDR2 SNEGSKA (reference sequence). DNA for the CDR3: TGCAGTGCCAGCGGCCAGGGGGTGCAGTACTTC. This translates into CSASGQGVQYF.

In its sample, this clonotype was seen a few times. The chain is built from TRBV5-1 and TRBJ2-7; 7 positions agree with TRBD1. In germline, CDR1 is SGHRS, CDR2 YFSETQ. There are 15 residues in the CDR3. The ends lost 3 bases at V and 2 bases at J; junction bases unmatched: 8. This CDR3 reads CASSWTGTATYEQYF. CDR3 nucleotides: TGCGCCAGCAGCTGGACCGGGACAGCGACCTACGAGCAGTACTTC.